This T cell receptor beta chain comes out of a study of blood T cell repertoires in COVID-19. The overall study: Samples taken during acute and convalescent COVID-19 were collected in the United States, Italy and Spain. T cells, B-cell-depleted T cells, or PBMCs supplied cDNA or gDNA.

TCRdb keeps only in-frame clones here, not all; method: immunoSEQ multiplex PCR. The data contain approximately 140,000 clones, approximately 90% of them singletons. As regards this clone: An end of the junction differs from the germline gene, which may be a read error.

The V gene's germline CDR1 is SGHDT and CDR2 YYEEEE. CDR3 length: 13 residues. Sequencing was performed on peripheral blood. V usage is TRBV5-6 and J usage is TRBJ2-7, with 10 bases fitting TRBD1. The origin of this receptor is a woman aged 55-75 years with active or convalescent COVID-19. CDR3 residues: CASSLRGTGAAVF. In DNA, the CDR3 is TGTGCCAGCAGCTTGCGTGGGACAGGGGCCGCTGTCTTC.